The present T cell receptor beta chain was sequenced within a study of blood T cell repertoires in COVID-19. TCRdb keeps only in-frame clones here, not all; method: immunoSEQ multiplex PCR. The sample carries about 240,000 clones, roughly 87% recorded once. The V gene lost 7 bases and the J gene lost 4 bases, with 10 bases spanning the gap. The CDR3 runs to 12 residues. Per germline, CDR1 SNHLY and CDR2 FYNNEI. This sequence was found in a woman aged 25 to 39 with acute COVID-19. This chain joins TRBV2 and TRBJ1-2; no firm D call. The sample consisted of PBMCs or T cells enriched from blood (not recorded which). CDR3 residues: CASTSRLYGYTF. The CDR3 DNA reads as TGTGCCAGCACCTCCAGACTCTATGGCTACACCTTC.